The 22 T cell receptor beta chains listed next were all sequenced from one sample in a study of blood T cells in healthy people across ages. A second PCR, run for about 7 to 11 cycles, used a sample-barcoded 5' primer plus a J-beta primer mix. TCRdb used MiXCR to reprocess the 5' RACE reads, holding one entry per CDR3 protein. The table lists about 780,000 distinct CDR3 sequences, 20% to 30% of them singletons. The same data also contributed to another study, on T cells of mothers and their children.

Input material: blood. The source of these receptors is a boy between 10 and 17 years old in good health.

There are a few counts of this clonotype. In nucleotides, the CDR3 is TGCAGTGCGGAGGACAGCCAAGAGACCCAGTACTTC. The encoded protein is CSAEDSQETQYF. J is TRBJ2-5 and V is TRBV20-1; D is perhaps TRBD1 (6 bases). V was trimmed by 6 bases and J by 1 base, leaving 9 bases between them. Germline loops: CDR1 DFQATT, CDR2 SNEGSKA (reference sequence). The CDR3 spans 12 residues.

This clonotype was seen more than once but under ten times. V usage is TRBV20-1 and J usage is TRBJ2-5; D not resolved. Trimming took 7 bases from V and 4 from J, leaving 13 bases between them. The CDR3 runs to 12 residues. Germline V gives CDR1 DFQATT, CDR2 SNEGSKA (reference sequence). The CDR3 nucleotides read TGCAGTGGGCTTCCTTTCGGAGAGACCCAGTACTTC. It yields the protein CSGLPFGETQYF.

CDR3 DNA sequence: TGTGCCAGCAGCTATTCGGACAGGGTGAACACTGAAGCTTTCTTT. It is translated as CASSYSDRVNTEAFF. The rearrangement uses TRBV7-6 and TRBJ1-1, with 8 positions matching TRBD1. The trim removed 4 bases at V and 0 bases at J, leaving 4 bases unmatched. Germline CDR1 reads SGHVS; CDR2 reads FNYEAQ. This CDR3 region has 15 residues.

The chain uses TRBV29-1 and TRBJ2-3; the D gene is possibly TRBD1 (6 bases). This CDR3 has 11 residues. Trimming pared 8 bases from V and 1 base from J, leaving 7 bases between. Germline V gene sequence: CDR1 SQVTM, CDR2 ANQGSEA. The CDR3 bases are TGCAGCAAGGGGGGCACAGATACGCAGTATTTT. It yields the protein CSKGGTDTQYF.

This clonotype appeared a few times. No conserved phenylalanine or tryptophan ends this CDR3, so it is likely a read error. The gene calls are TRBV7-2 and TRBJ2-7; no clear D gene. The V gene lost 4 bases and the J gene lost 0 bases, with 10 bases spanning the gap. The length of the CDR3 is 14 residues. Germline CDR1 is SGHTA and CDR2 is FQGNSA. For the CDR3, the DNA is TGTGCCAGCAGCTCCGTCAGACACTCCTACGAGCAGTACCTC. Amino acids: CASSSVRHSYEQYL.

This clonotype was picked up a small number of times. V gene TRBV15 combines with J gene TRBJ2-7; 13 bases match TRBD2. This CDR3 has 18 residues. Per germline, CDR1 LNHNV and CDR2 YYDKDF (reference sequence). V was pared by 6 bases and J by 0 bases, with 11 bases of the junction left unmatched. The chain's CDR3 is CATSSPGTSGASSYEQYF. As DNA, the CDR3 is TGTGCCACCAGTTCCCCTGGGACTAGCGGGGCGAGCTCCTACGAGCAGTACTTC.

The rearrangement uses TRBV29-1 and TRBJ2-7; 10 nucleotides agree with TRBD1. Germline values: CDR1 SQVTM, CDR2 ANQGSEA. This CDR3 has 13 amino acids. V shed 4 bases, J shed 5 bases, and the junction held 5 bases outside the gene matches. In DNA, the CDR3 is TGCAGCGTTGTGGGACAGGGGTACGACGAGCAGTACTTC. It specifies CSVVGQGYDEQYF.

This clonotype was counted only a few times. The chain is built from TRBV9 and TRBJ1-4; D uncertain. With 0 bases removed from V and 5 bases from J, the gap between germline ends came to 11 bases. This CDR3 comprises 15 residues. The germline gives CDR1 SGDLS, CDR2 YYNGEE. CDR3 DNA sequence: TGTGCCAGCAGCGTAGACGGGAAGCCGAATGAAAAACTGTTTTTT. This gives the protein CASSVDGKPNEKLFF.

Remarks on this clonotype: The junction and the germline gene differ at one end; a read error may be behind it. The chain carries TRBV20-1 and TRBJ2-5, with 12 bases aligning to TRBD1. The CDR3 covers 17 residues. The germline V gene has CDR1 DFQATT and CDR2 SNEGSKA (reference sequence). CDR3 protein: CSANTGTGGRYQGTQYF. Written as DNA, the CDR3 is TGCAGTGCTAATACGGGGACAGGGGGCAGGTACCAAGGGACCCAGTACTTC.

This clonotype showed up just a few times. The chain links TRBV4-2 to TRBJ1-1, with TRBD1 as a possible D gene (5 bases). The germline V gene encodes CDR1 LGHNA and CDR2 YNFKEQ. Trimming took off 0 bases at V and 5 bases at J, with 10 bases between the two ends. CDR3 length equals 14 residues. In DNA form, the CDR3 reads TGTGCCAGCAGCCAAGATGGGGGATATACTGAAGCTTTCTTT. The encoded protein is CASSQDGGYTEAFF.

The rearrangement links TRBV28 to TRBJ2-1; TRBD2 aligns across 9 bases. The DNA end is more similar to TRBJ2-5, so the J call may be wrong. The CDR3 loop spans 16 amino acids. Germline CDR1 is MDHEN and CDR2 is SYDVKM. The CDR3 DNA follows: TGTGCCAGCAGTTCCGGGACTAGCCCCTCCCAAGAGACCCAGTACTTC. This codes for CASSSGTSPSQETQYF.

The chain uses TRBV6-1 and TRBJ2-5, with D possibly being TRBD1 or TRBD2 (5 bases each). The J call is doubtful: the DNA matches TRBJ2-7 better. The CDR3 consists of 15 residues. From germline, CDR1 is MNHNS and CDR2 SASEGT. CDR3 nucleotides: TGTGCCAGCAGTGGACCGGGACCCCGCTTCTACGAGCAGTACTTC. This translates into CASSGPGPRFYEQYF.

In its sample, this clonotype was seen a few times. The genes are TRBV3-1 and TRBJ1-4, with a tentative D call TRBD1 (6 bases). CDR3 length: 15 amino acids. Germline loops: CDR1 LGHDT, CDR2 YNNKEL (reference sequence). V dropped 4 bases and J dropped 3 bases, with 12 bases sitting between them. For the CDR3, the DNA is TGTGCCAGCAGCCCGCCGGGGGCCCCTAATGAAAAACTGTTTTTT. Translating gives CASSPPGAPNEKLFF.

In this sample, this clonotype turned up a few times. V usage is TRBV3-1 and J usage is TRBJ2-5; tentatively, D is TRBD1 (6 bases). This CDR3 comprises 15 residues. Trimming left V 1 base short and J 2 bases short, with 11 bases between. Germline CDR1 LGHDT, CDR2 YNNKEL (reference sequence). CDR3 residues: CASSQGQVIQETQYF. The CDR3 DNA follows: TGTGCCAGCAGCCAAGGACAGGTTATTCAAGAGACCCAGTACTTC.

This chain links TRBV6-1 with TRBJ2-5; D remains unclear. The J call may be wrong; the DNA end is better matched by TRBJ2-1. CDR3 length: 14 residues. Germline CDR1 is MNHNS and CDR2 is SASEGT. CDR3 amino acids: CASSRIGTANEQFF. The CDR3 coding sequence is TGTGCCAGCAGCCGCATTGGAACGGCCAATGAGCAGTTCTTC.

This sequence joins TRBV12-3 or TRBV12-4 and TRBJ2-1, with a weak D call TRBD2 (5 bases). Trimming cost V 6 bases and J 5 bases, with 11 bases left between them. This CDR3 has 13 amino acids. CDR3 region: CASSREPNNEQFF. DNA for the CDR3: TGTGCCAGCAGCCGGGAACCGAACAATGAGCAGTTCTTC.

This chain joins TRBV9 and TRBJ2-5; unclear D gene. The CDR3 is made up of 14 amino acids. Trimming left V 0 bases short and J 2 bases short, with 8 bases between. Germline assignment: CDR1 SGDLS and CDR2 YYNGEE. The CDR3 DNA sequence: TGTGCCAGCAGCGTAGAGGCAGATCAAGAGACCCAGTACTTC. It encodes CASSVEADQETQYF.

CDR3 DNA sequence: TGTGCCAGCAGTTTAGTAGGCCGGGGGCTCGACTATGGCTACACCTTC. Translation: CASSLVGRGLDYGYTF. The rearrangement links TRBV12-3 or TRBV12-4 to TRBJ1-2, with a tentative D call TRBD1 (6 bases). The CDR3 totals 16 residues. The V gene lost 1 base and the J gene lost 3 bases, with 15 bases spanning the gap.

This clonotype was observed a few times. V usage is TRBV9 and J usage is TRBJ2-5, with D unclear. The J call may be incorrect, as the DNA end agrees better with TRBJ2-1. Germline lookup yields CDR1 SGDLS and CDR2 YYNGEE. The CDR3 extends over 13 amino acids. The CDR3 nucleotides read TGTGCCAGCAGCCCTCGTGGGCTAGGCGAGCAGTTCTTC. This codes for CASSPRGLGEQFF.

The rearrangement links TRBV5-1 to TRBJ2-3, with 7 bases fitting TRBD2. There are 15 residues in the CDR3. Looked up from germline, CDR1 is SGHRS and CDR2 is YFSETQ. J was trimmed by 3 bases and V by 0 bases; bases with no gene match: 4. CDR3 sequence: CASSLGAGITDTQYF. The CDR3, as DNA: TGCGCCAGCAGCTTGGGAGCGGGGATAACAGATACGCAGTATTTT.

The CDR3 here is CSGWAGELFF. CDR3 sequence (DNA): TGCAGCGGGTGGGCAGGGGAGCTGTTTTTT. This chain links TRBV29-1 with TRBJ2-2; no reliable D call. The germline CDR1 and CDR2 sequences are SQVTM and ANQGSEA. The ends were cut back, 7 bases at V and 8 bases at J, with 8 bases in the middle. This CDR3 spans 10 amino acids.

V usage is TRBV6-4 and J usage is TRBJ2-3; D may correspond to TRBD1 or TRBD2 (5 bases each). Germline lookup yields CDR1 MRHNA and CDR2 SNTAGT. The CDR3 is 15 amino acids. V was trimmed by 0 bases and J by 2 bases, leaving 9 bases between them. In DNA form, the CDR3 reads TGTGCCAGCAGTGACTCGGGGGACCTCACAGATACGCAGTATTTT. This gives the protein CASSDSGDLTDTQYF.